One and the same sample provided the 27 T cell receptor beta chains below, sequenced in a study of T cells in localized non-small cell lung cancer. Method: immunoSEQ multiplex PCR; TCRdb's copy keeps in-frame clones and lacks some. Among around 140,000 clones, 89% were seen once, and the ten largest hold over 1.5%. Sequencing was performed on peripheral blood, taken before any cancer treatment. All receptors derive from a female donor of 60 years or more with stage I lung adenocarcinoma.

The rearrangement joins TRBV7-9 to TRBJ1-4; D ambiguous. Germline loops: CDR1 SEHNR, CDR2 FQNEAQ (reference sequence). CDR3 length: 15 residues. V was trimmed by 4 bases and J by 4 bases, leaving 13 bases between them. Written as DNA, the CDR3 is TGTGCCAGCAGCTCTAGTGGGGAGGTTAATGAAAAACTGTTTTTT. It specifies CASSSSGEVNEKLFF.

The rearrangement links TRBV5-5 to TRBJ2-3; perhaps TRBD2 as D (6 bases). Germline CDR1 SGHKS, CDR2 YYEKEE (reference sequence). The V gene lost 2 bases and the J gene lost 2 bases, with 9 bases spanning the gap. The CDR3 runs to 14 residues. The chain's CDR3 is CASSFRDSTDTQYF. CDR3 bases: TGTGCCAGCAGCTTTCGGGACTCCACAGATACGCAGTATTTT.

V usage is TRBV28 and J usage is TRBJ1-5, with a weak D call TRBD1 (5 bases). CDR1 MDHEN and CDR2 SYDVKM come from the germline V gene. V gave up 4 bases and J gave up 5 bases, with 15 bases separating them. The CDR3 loop spans 15 amino acids. The CDR3 region is CASSSRAGRYQPQHF. CDR3 sequence (DNA): TGTGCCAGCAGTTCTCGGGCAGGGAGGTATCAGCCCCAGCATTTT.

J is TRBJ2-5 and V is TRBV29-1, with unresolved D. The germline V gene has CDR1 SQVTM and CDR2 ANQGSEA. With 6 bases removed from V and 13 bases from J, the gap between germline ends came to 24 bases. The CDR3 runs 13 residues. The CDR3 nucleotides are TGCAGCGTCGGAATGGGTCTAATTCAACCCATGTACTTC. It specifies CSVGMGLIQPMYF.

This chain joins TRBV11-2 and TRBJ2-5; D gene uncertain. Trimming pared 3 bases from V and 4 bases from J, leaving 9 bases between. The CDR3 is 13 amino acids. Per the germline V gene, CDR1 is SGHAT and CDR2 is FQNNGV. The chain's CDR3 is CASSFPSRETQYF. The CDR3 coding sequence is TGTGCCAGCAGCTTTCCTAGTCGAGAGACCCAGTACTTC. The full variable domain, rest sourced from reference TRBV11-2 and TRBJ2-5, is EAGVAQSPRYKIIEKRQSVAFWCNPISGHATLYWYQQILGQGPKLLIQFQNNGVVDDSQLPKDRFSAERLKGVDSTLKIQPAKLEDSAVYLCASSFPSRETQYFGPGTRLLVL.

The chain links TRBV27 to TRBJ1-5; a weak D match, TRBD1 (5 bases). The germline CDR1 and CDR2 sequences are MNHEY and SMNVEV (reference sequence). The CDR3 covers 16 residues. Trimming removed 3 bases from V and 1 base from J, with 13 bases in between. The CDR3 is CASSLEAGRSNQPQHF. Written as DNA, the CDR3 is TGTGCCAGCAGTTTGGAAGCAGGGAGGAGCAATCAGCCCCAGCATTTT.

The chain has TRBV15 and TRBJ2-1; TRBD2 aligns across 8 bases. Losses at the gene ends were 0 bases for V and 10 bases for J; bases not matched to a gene: 2. This CDR3 has 13 amino acids. The germline gives CDR1 LNHNV, CDR2 YYDKDF (reference sequence). The CDR3: CATSRDGLAEQFF. The CDR3 DNA reads TGTGCCACCAGCAGAGATGGACTAGCCGAGCAGTTCTTC. Using reference TRBV15 and TRBJ2-1 for the parts outside the CDR3, the full variable domain is DAMVIQNPRYQVTQFGKPVTLSCSQTLNHNVMYWYQQKSSQAPKLLFHYYDKDFNNEADTPDNFQSRRPNTSFCFLDIRSPGLGDTAMYLCATSRDGLAEQFFGPGTRLTVL.

This sequence joins TRBV5-1 and TRBJ2-4, with a weak D call TRBD2 (6 bases). The CDR3 is 14 amino acids. CDR1 and CDR2 from the germline V gene are SGHRS and YFSETQ. V gave up 3 bases and J gave up 7 bases, with 14 bases separating them. The CDR3, as DNA: TGCGCCAGCAGCTACCGCGGGGCGGAGAACATTCAGTACTTC. Translating gives CASSYRGAENIQYF.

J is TRBJ2-1 and V is TRBV6-5; D remains unclear. V gave up 0 bases and J gave up 2 bases, with 2 bases separating them. CDR1 and CDR2 (germline): MNHEY, SVGAGI. The CDR3 covers 13 residues. CDR3 coding DNA: TGTGCCAGCAGTTACTCTACCTACAATGAGCAGTTCTTC. It codes for CASSYSTYNEQFF.

The chain links TRBV2 to TRBJ1-5; D ambiguous. Germline CDR1 is SNHLY and CDR2 is FYNNEI. Deletions cut 6 bases from V and 5 bases from J, with 11 bases between. The CDR3 has 13 residues. CDR3 DNA sequence: TGTGCCAGCAGCAGGTTCGAAGATCAGCCCCAGCATTTT. Encoded protein: CASSRFEDQPQHF.

With regard to this clone: A much larger clone lies one base from this, so it may be a read error. This chain links TRBV28 with TRBJ1-1, with TRBD1 as a possible D gene (5 bases). Trimming removed 2 bases at V and 1 base at J, with 5 bases between. The CDR3 spans 13 residues. Germline V gene lookup returns CDR1 MDHEN and CDR2 SYDVKM. This CDR3 reads CASSLGGNTEAFF. CDR3 nucleotide sequence: TGTGCCAGCAGTTTAGGGGGGAACACTGAAGCTTTCTTT.

The rearrangement uses TRBV30 and TRBJ1-4, with D possibly TRBD1 on 6 matching bases. The V and J ends lost 0 bases and 8 bases respectively, with 10 bases between them. The CDR3 runs to 13 residues. The V gene's germline CDR1 is GTSNPN and CDR2 SVGIG (reference sequence). The CDR3: CAWSVQGSEKLFF. The CDR3 coding sequence is TGTGCCTGGAGTGTACAGGGAAGCGAAAAACTGTTTTTT.

This chain joins TRBV30 and TRBJ2-1; 11 nucleotides line up with TRBD2. CDR1 and CDR2 from the germline V gene are GTSNPN and SVGIG (reference sequence). The CDR3 has 14 amino acids. With V trimmed by 4 bases and J by 5 bases, 4 bases remained unmatched. Here the CDR3 DNA reads TGTGCCTGGAAGGGACTAGCGGTTAACAATGAGCAGTTCTTC. Protein: CAWKGLAVNNEQFF.

The genes are TRBV30 and TRBJ2-7; 7 positions match TRBD1. V lost 5 bases, J lost 4 bases, and 8 bases stayed unmatched. Germline assignment: CDR1 GTSNPN and CDR2 SVGIG (reference sequence). The CDR3 is 13 amino acids. In DNA, the CDR3 is TGTGCCTGGGGAAAGGGACAGCGGTACGAGCAGTACTTC. Protein product: CAWGKGQRYEQYF.

V is TRBV4-1 and J is TRBJ2-1, with TRBD1 matching 9 bases. The junction had 8 bases not matched to a gene; V was cut back by 4 bases and J by 1 base. The germline V gene has CDR1 MGHRA and CDR2 YSYEKL. This CDR3 region has 17 residues. The CDR3 nucleotides read TGCGCCAGCAGCCCAGGGGACAGGGCCCCATCCTACAATGAGCAGTTCTTC. Protein sequence: CASSPGDRAPSYNEQFF.

This chain connects TRBV2 to TRBJ2-6, with 8 bases matching TRBD2. CDR3 size: 15 residues. The germline V gene has CDR1 SNHLY and CDR2 FYNNEI. Trimming removed 6 bases from V and 6 bases from J; junction bases left unmatched: 7. CDR3 sequence reads: CASRPGLEAANVLTF. In nucleotides, the CDR3 is TGTGCCAGCAGACCGGGACTAGAAGCGGCCAACGTCCTGACTTTC.

The chain uses TRBV27 and TRBJ2-7, with 8 bases matching TRBD2. J gave up 0 bases and V 3 bases, and 7 bases lay outside the gene matches. The CDR3 totals 16 residues. Germline CDR1 MNHEY, CDR2 SMNVEV (reference sequence). The CDR3 DNA reads TGTGCCAGCAGTTTCTCCTTAGCGGGGAGCTCCTACGAGCAGTACTTC. Translated: CASSFSLAGSSYEQYF.

This chain links TRBV5-1 with TRBJ2-7; TRBD1 might be the D (5 bases). V lost 4 bases and J lost 3, with 8 bases in between. Germline V gives CDR1 SGHRS, CDR2 YFSETQ. The CDR3 covers 12 residues. The DNA of the CDR3 is TGCGCCAGCAGCCCCGGACACTACGAGCAGTACTTC. Protein product: CASSPGHYEQYF.

The V call is TRBV18, the J call TRBJ2-3; 11 bases align to TRBD1. This CDR3 has 17 residues. The V gene's germline CDR1 is KGHSH and CDR2 LQKENI. Trimming cost V 1 base and J 4 bases; bases outside gene matches: 7. The CDR3 DNA reads as TGTGCCAGCTCACCACTTTCCGGGACAGGGGGAGCAGATACGCAGTATTTT. It codes for CASSPLSGTGGADTQYF.

The genes are TRBV5-1 and TRBJ1-2, with unresolved D. This CDR3 region has 17 residues. Trimming shortened V by 0 bases and J by 4 bases, and 19 bases separated the two germline ends. Germline loops: CDR1 SGHRS, CDR2 YFSETQ. The CDR3 DNA is TGCGCCAGCAGCTTGGAAGGCGTCCAGGCGGAACTCTATGGCTACACCTTC. Amino acid sequence: CASSLEGVQAELYGYTF.

V is TRBV19 and J is TRBJ2-7, with 8 bases identical to TRBD1. The germline CDR1 and CDR2 sequences are LNHDA and SQIVND (reference sequence). V dropped 3 bases and J dropped 5; count of bases not matched to a gene: 6. This CDR3 is 14 amino acids long. CDR3 residues: CASSIYRGYHEQYF. DNA of the CDR3: TGTGCCAGTAGTATCTACAGGGGGTACCACGAGCAGTACTTC.

V is TRBV7-6 and J is TRBJ2-1; TRBD2 aligns across 10 bases. V gave up 5 bases and J gave up 3 bases; unmatched junction bases: 7. The CDR3 covers 16 residues. CDR1 is SGHVS, CDR2 FNYEAQ, per germline. The CDR3 loop is CASSQTIAGGYNEQFF. CDR3 DNA sequence: TGTGCCAGCAGCCAGACCATAGCGGGAGGCTACAATGAGCAGTTCTTC.

The chain uses TRBV9 and TRBJ1-2, with 7 bases lining up with TRBD1. With V trimmed by 2 bases and J by 4 bases, 8 bases remained unmatched. Germline-derived CDR1 and CDR2 are SGDLS and YYNGEE. This CDR3 is 15 amino acids long. CDR3 DNA sequence: TGTGCCAGCAGCGTTTCAGGGGGTGGGATCTATGGCTACACCTTC. It specifies CASSVSGGGIYGYTF.

The sample holds one count of this clone. The chain has TRBV9 and TRBJ2-1, with no clear D. CDR1 SGDLS and CDR2 YYNGEE come from the germline V gene. Trimming took 0 bases from V and 12 from J, leaving 16 bases between them. This CDR3 has 14 amino acids. The chain's CDR3 is CASSVDGSLFGQFF. In DNA form, the CDR3 reads TGTGCCAGCAGCGTAGACGGTAGTCTCTTCGGGCAGTTCTTC.

The CDR3 region has the DNA TGTGCCAGCAGTTTAGGAGGGCAGAACTATGGCTACACCTTC. Translating it yields CASSLGGQNYGYTF. The chain recombines TRBV28 with TRBJ1-2; D remains unclear. Per the germline V gene, CDR1 is MDHEN and CDR2 is SYDVKM. The CDR3 sequence is 14 residues long. V gave up 2 bases and J gave up 2 bases, with 9 bases separating them.

The rearrangement joins TRBV6-5 to TRBJ1-5; no definite D call. The CDR3 has 14 amino acids. Trimming took off 6 bases at V and 7 bases at J, with 16 bases between the two ends. In germline, CDR1 is MNHEY, CDR2 SVGAGI. The CDR3 DNA reads as TGTGCCAGCAGAATGGGAGGGTCCGGCCAGCCCCAGCATTTT. It yields the protein CASRMGGSGQPQHF.

The genes are TRBV5-6 and TRBJ2-7, with D perhaps assigned TRBD1 or TRBD2 (5 bases each). Germline-derived CDR1 and CDR2 are SGHDT and YYEEEE. The CDR3 has 14 amino acids. The V gene lost 2 bases and the J gene lost 2 bases, with 11 bases spanning the gap. In nucleotides, the CDR3 is TGTGCCAGCAGCTTTGGGGCGGGTACCTACGAGCAGTACTTC. Its protein product is CASSFGAGTYEQYF. Together with reference TRBV5-6 and TRBJ2-7, the CDR3 gives the full variable domain: DAGVTQSPTHLIKTRGQQVTLRCSPKSGHDTVSWYQQALGQGPQFIFQYYEEEERQRGNFPDRFSGHQFPNYSSELNVNALLLGDSALYLCASSFGAGTYEQYFGPGTRLTVT.